The 8 T cell receptor beta chains presented below share a single source sample, sequenced in a study of blood T cell repertoires in COVID-19. Libraries were prepared by immunoSEQ multiplex PCR; TCRdb keeps only in-frame clonotypes and omits some of them. The table lists approximately 500,000 clones, around nine tenths of them singletons, with roughly 8.3% in the top ten. Sequenced input: peripheral blood. All receptors derive from a woman between 50 and 59 years old with COVID-19, enrolled during active disease.

A word on this clone: The identical CDR3 is also encoded by other nucleotide sequences in the sample. The chain employs TRBV5-1 and TRBJ1-2, with D tentatively TRBD1 (5 bases). Germline V gene lookup returns CDR1 SGHRS and CDR2 YFSETQ. V shed 4 bases and J shed 0 bases, with 13 bases lying between them. The CDR3 consists of 15 residues. Here the CDR3 DNA reads TGCGCCAGCAGCCCGGGCGGGGGGACTAACTATGGCTACACCTTC. Translating gives CASSPGGGTNYGYTF.

V and J are TRBV5-1 and TRBJ2-3, with D perhaps matching TRBD2 (6 bases). V was pared by 4 bases and J by 0 bases, with 9 bases between. The CDR3 runs 14 residues. Germline V gives CDR1 SGHRS, CDR2 YFSETQ. Here the CDR3 DNA reads TGCGCCAGCAGCATGGAGGGGAGCACAGATACGCAGTATTTT. This encodes CASSMEGSTDTQYF. Together with reference TRBV5-1 and TRBJ2-3, the CDR3 gives the full variable domain: KAGVTQTPRYLIKTRGQQVTLSCSPISGHRSVSWYQQTPGQGLQFLFEYFSETQRNKGNFPGRFSGRQFSNSRSEMNVSTLELGDSALYLCASSMEGSTDTQYFGPGTRLTVL.

V and J are TRBV6-5 and TRBJ2-1; no clear D gene. Trimming removed 0 bases from V and 2 bases from J, with 5 bases in between. The CDR3 consists of 14 residues. CDR1 is MNHEY, CDR2 SVGAGI, per germline. The CDR3 spells CASSYSSAYNEQFF. CDR3 sequence (DNA): TGTGCCAGCAGTTACTCGAGTGCCTACAATGAGCAGTTCTTC.

This clone was seen once. The chain uses TRBV5-6 and TRBJ2-3; TRBD1 agrees at 7 bases. Per the germline V gene, CDR1 is SGHDT and CDR2 is YYEEEE. The CDR3 has 15 amino acids. V shed 3 bases and J 6 bases; nucleotides not matched to a gene: 10. The CDR3 region is CASSYTGVVGDTQYF. In nucleotides, the CDR3 is TGTGCCAGCAGCTACACAGGGGTGGTAGGGGATACGCAGTATTTT.

This chain links TRBV6-2 or TRBV6-3 with TRBJ1-1; D not resolved. V was pared by 2 bases and J by 5 bases, with 12 bases between. This CDR3 spans 14 amino acids. Germline loops: CDR1 MNHEY, CDR2 SVGEGT. CDR3 in amino acids: CASSYESGGTEAFF. In nucleotides, the CDR3 is TGTGCCAGCAGTTACGAGTCGGGAGGGACTGAAGCTTTCTTT.

This sequence joins TRBV5-1 and TRBJ1-4; 7 nucleotides match TRBD1. Germline CDR1 and CDR2: SGHRS and YFSETQ. V shed 4 bases and J 8 bases; nucleotides not matched to a gene: 8. The CDR3 runs to 14 residues. CDR3 amino acids: CASSLGTDVEKLFF. DNA for the CDR3: TGCGCCAGCAGCCTGGGGACAGACGTCGAAAAACTGTTTTTT.

The chain carries TRBV5-4 and TRBJ1-2; possible D gene TRBD1, 6 bases. The CDR3 extends over 12 amino acids. Germline values: CDR1 SGHNT, CDR2 YYREEE (reference sequence). Trimming took off 2 bases at V and 8 bases at J, with 10 bases between the two ends. The DNA for the CDR3 is TGTGCCAGCAGCTTTAGGACAGAGGGCTACACCTTC. Translation gives CASSFRTEGYTF.

V gene TRBV6-1 combines with J gene TRBJ2-4; TRBD1 matches at 8 bases. The CDR3 contains 17 residues. V lost 4 bases to trimming and J lost 1 base; unmatched junction nucleotides: 9. Per the germline V gene, CDR1 is MNHNS and CDR2 is SASEGT. CDR3 sequence (DNA): TGTGCCAGCAGTGGGAAGGACAGGGCAGGCGCCAAAAACATTCAGTACTTC. Amino acid sequence: CASSGKDRAGAKNIQYF.